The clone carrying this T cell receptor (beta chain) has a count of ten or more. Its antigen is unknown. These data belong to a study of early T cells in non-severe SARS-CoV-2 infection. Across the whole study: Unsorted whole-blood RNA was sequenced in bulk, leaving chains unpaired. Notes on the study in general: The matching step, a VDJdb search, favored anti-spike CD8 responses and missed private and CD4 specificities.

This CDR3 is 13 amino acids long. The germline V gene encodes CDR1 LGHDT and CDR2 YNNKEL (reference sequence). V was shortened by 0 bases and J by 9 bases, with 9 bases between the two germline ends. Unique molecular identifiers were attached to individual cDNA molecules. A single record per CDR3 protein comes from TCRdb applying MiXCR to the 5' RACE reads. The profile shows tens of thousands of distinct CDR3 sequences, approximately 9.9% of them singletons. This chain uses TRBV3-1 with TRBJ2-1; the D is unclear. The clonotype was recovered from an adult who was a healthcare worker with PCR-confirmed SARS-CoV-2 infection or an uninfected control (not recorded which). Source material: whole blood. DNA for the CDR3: TGTGCCAGCAGCCAAGATCTGGGTGCTGAGCAGTTCTTC. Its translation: CASSQDLGAEQFF.